Listed here are 10 T cell receptor beta chains from one sample, sequenced in a study of PD-1 blockade in classical Hodgkin lymphoma. Only in-frame clones appear in the TCRdb table, and some are missing; sequencing was by immunoSEQ multiplex PCR. This sample has fewer than 80,000 clones, with about 70% found just once. Every one of the patients relapsed after autologous stem cell transplantation (brentuximab vedotin exposure was variable). Sequenced material: peripheral blood mononuclear cells (PBMCs), taken before the second cycle of nivolumab. The source of these receptors is a human donor with classical Hodgkin lymphoma.

The CDR3 is CASSFAGLSYEQYF. CDR3 coding DNA: TGTGCCAGCAGCTTCGCCGGACTGTCCTACGAGCAGTACTTC. This chain connects TRBV11-2 to TRBJ2-7, with a tentative D call TRBD2 (5 bases). The germline gives CDR1 SGHAT, CDR2 FQNNGV. The CDR3 loop spans 14 amino acids. Trimming took 3 bases from V and 1 from J, leaving 10 bases between them.

The table lists this clone with a few counts. This sequence joins TRBV7-9 and TRBJ2-7, with D perhaps being TRBD1 or TRBD2 (5 bases each). Looked up from germline, CDR1 is SEHNR and CDR2 is FQNEAQ (reference sequence). V lost 5 bases, J lost 0 bases, and 11 bases lay in between. CDR3 length: 14 amino acids. The CDR3: CASSHDGASYEQYF. The DNA of the CDR3 is TGTGCCAGCAGCCACGACGGGGCCTCCTACGAGCAGTACTTC.

The chain recombines TRBV7-3 with TRBJ2-7; 7 bases are shared with TRBD1. CDR1 SGHTA and CDR2 FQGTGA come from the germline V gene. J gave up 4 bases and V 1 base, and 7 bases lay outside the gene matches. This CDR3 is 15 amino acids long. DNA of the CDR3: TGTGCCAGCAGCTTAAATCCCGGGACAGCGTACGAGCAGTACTTC. It yields the protein CASSLNPGTAYEQYF.

The chain recombines TRBV7-6 with TRBJ2-5, with D unclear. The CDR3 extends over 17 amino acids. V was clipped by 3 bases and J by 4 bases, with 21 bases between them. Germline values: CDR1 SGHVS, CDR2 FNYEAQ. CDR3 DNA sequence: TGTGCCAGCAGCTTGGGGTCCCTTCGGGCAGGCGGAGAGACCCAGTACTTC. Translation: CASSLGSLRAGGETQYF.

This rearrangement joins TRBV27 to TRBJ2-1; 10 nucleotides line up with TRBD2. The CDR3 has 17 amino acids. Germline CDR1 is MNHEY and CDR2 is SMNVEV (reference sequence). Germline trimming cut 4 bases from V and 1 base from J; bases unmatched to any gene: 7. CDR3 in amino acids: CASSSSERGGSYNEQFF. As DNA, the CDR3 is TGTGCCAGCAGTTCATCAGAGCGGGGGGGATCCTACAATGAGCAGTTCTTC.

This rearrangement joins TRBV6-1 to TRBJ2-7; possibly TRBD2 for D (5 bases). The CDR3 is made up of 13 amino acids. Germline V lookup: CDR1 MNHNS, CDR2 SASEGT. V lost 4 bases to trimming and J lost 2 bases, with 9 bases between them. The CDR3 sequence: CASSADSTYEQYF. The CDR3 DNA sequence: TGTGCCAGCAGTGCGGACTCCACCTACGAGCAGTACTTC.

The V and J genes are TRBV15 and TRBJ1-1; 9 nucleotides agree with TRBD1. J lost 4 bases, V lost 3 bases, and 3 bases had no gene match. The V gene's germline CDR1 is LNHNV and CDR2 YYDKDF (reference sequence). The CDR3 extends over 14 amino acids. The CDR3 here is CATSRDRGRTEAFF. The CDR3 coding sequence is TGTGCCACCAGCAGGGACAGGGGCCGCACTGAAGCTTTCTTT.

CDR3 region: CASSLNRDRGIGREFF. The CDR3 coding sequence is TGTGCCAGCAGTTTAAATCGGGACAGGGGGATAGGAAGGGAGTTCTTC. V gene TRBV28 combines with J gene TRBJ2-1; 11 positions match TRBD1. The CDR3 is made up of 16 amino acids. Unmatched junction bases numbered 14, after V lost 2 bases and J lost 14 bases. Germline V CDR1 and CDR2: MDHEN, SYDVKM.

The J gene is TRBJ1-2, the V gene TRBV19; 7 nucleotides line up with TRBD1. Germline V CDR1 and CDR2: LNHDA, SQIVND (reference sequence). V shed 5 bases, J shed 0 bases, and the junction held 6 bases outside the gene matches. CDR3 size: 15 residues. CDR3 nucleotide sequence: TGTGCCAGTAGTGCCACCGGGACAGCTAACTATGGCTACACCTTC. This sequence encodes CASSATGTANYGYTF.

This clone was observed a handful of times. This chain joins TRBV5-1 and TRBJ1-4, with 9 bases that match TRBD1. Germline V gene sequence: CDR1 SGHRS, CDR2 YFSETQ. The CDR3 extends over 15 amino acids. V lost 4 bases and J lost 8; bases outside the gene matches: 9. CDR3 sequence (DNA): TGCGCCAGCAGCCCGCGGGACAGGGCGAGGGAAAAACTGTTTTTT. It yields the protein CASSPRDRAREKLFF.